This T cell receptor (beta chain) was profiled in a study of T cells in Graves' hyperthyroidism and ophthalmopathy (dated by TCRdb to the late 2010s). At the level of the whole study: Peripheral blood samples were taken at the time of initial diagnosis, prior to any treatment. According to the paper, TCR Vbeta CDR3 sequencing was carried out on 120 to 150 peripheral blood samples, which came from 40 to 45 ophthalmopathy, roughly 75 hyperthyroidism and around 17 progressor patients. For training and testing, the 100 or so patients in the discovery cohort were randomly divided in a 7:3 ratio. After sampling, hyperthyroidism patients received methimazole starting at 30 mg daily, and ophthalmopathy patients received high-dose intravenous methylprednisolone. TCR V-J signatures able to tell the groups apart were searched for in a discovery cohort of around 95 patients, of whom 43 had Graves' ophthalmopathy and around 56 had stable Graves' hyperthyroidism. Prospective prediction of ophthalmopathy was tested in an independent validation cohort of some 20 hyperthyroidism patients and 17 patients who later progressed to ophthalmopathy. The study also compared thyroid tissue and blood T-cell repertoires from 5 to 7 Graves' hyperthyroidism patients. The full study reports these points: In validation, the model predicted progression to ophthalmopathy with approximately 70% sensitivity and 72% to 85% specificity, a median of roughly seven months before onset. In cross-validation, a model built on a 13 V-J signature told ophthalmopathy apart from stable hyperthyroidism with 87.88% sensitivity and 81% to 82% specificity, and in testing the same model reached 80%/75%. Sample size was not statistically predetermined, and blinding of investigators to group allocation was not performed. Most expanded thyroid clonotypes (frequency above 0.001) were also detected in blood, suggesting blood repertoires may reflect thyroid immune responses.

This clonotype was found many times. Its antigen is unknown. Base qualities are not recorded, but no much larger clone differs from it by a single base. There are 12 amino acids in the CDR3, from cysteine to phenylalanine inclusive. Just the 36-base CDR3 DNA is kept, in frame starting at base 1. V is pared back by 8 bases and J by 5 bases, with 16 bases lying between the germline termini. The germline V gene provides CDR1 SQVTM and CDR2 ANQGSEA. A patient counted as having stable Graves' hyperthyroidism if no progression to ophthalmopathy occurred over 18 months of follow-up. Hyperthyroidism patients were aged 18 to 65 years and newly diagnosed, with disease duration of less than 2 months. Patients with uncontrolled infections, other autoimmune diseases, pregnancy or lactation were excluded. Diagnoses relied on clinical symptoms, serum thyroxine and TRAb, thyroid ultrasound and orbital computed tomography. PBMCs were separated from 8 to 10 ml of fresh peripheral blood using Ficoll-Paque density gradient centrifugation. Trizol reagent was used to extract total RNA, and RNA quality was then checked on an Agilent 2100 Bioanalyzer.

TCR beta CDR3 regions were amplified from RNA transcripts. For the first round of RT-PCR on the TCR CDR3, the HTBI primer set was used together with the Qiagen OneStep RT-PCR kit. A second multiplex PCR round built the libraries, followed by size selection and purification. The libraries were sequenced on an Illumina HiSeq2000 using paired-end 100 bp reads. The original methods were these. SOAPnuke was used to process the raw data, with reads discarded if the reads contained adapters or uncalled bases, had a mean Phred below 15, or lacked an exact constant-primer or identifier match. COPE v1.2.5 was used to merge high-quality paired reads, and clonotypes were defined as unique nucleotide sequences. Clonotypes were aligned to IMGT TRBV, TRBD and TRBJ reference segments using MiTCR v1.1. Analysis was restricted to V-J combinations with a frequency above 0.0001, which covered roughly 99% of repertoires. The TCS score was defined as F50 (clonal expansion) divided by E x V (chaos), with BLOSUM62-based TCRdist calculated between CDR3 peptides within each V-J. Welch's t-statistics and random forest reduced several hundred V-J features to some 14, which were used in a naive Bayes classifier (R e1071). Thyroid-blood repertoire similarity was quantified with the Morisita-Horn index. Through fastp at Q25 and MiXCR, TCRdb rebuilt clones from the public reads, retaining in-frame beta chains. Rows matching on CDR3 protein sequence are summarized as one entry with the most common DNA and genes. TCRdb's processing, not the authors', yielded these V and J calls. Counted in this sample were 750,000 to 900,000 distinct CDR3 sequences; more than 30% of them appeared once. The top ten constitute approximately 8.7% of the sample.

The source of this sequence is a man aged 18-30 years with Graves' hyperthyroidism. What was sequenced was blood. Recombination connected TRBV29-1 to TRBJ2-7; D gene: possibly TRBD2, on 7 matching bases. The CDR3 protein is CSYEGGSHEQYF. The DNA is TGCAGCTATGAGGGGGGGAGCCACGAGCAGTACTTC.